Only a few counts were recorded for the clone carrying this T cell receptor beta chain. Germline CDR1 and CDR2: DFQATT and SNEGSKA (reference sequence). Trimming shortened V by 0 bases and J by 7 bases, and 10 bases separated the two germline ends. The CDR3 loop spans 14 amino acids. The source of the sample is a study of T-cell reconstitution after alpha-beta-depleted transplantation in children. The TCRbeta library incorporated unique molecular identifiers. Each CDR3 protein gets one entry after TCRdb re-called the PCR reads with MiXCR. In the table there are fewer than 550,000 distinct CDR3 sequences, roughly 10% of which are singletons.

V is TRBV20-1 and J is TRBJ1-6; D gene uncertain. This TCR was sampled from a human donor who donated a stem cell graft to a child with acute myeloid leukemia. The input for sequencing was PBMCs from the stem cell graft donor, taken from the stem cell graft. For the CDR3, the DNA is TGCAGTGCTAGAGATCGGGTACCGAATTCACCCCTCCACTTT. Translating gives CSARDRVPNSPLHF.